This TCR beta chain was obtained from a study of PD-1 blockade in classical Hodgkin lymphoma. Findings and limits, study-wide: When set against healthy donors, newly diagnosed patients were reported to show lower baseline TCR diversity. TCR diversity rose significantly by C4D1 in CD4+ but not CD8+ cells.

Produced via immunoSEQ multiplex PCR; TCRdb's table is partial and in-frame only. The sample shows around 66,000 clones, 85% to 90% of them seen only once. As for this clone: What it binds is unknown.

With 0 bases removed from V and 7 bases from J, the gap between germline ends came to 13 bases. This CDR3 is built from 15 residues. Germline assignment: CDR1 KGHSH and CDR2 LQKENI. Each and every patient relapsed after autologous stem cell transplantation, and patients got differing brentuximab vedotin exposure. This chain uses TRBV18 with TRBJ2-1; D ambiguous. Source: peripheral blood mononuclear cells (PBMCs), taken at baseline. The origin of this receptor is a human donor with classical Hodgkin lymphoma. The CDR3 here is CASSPPGIGDNEQFF. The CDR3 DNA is TGTGCCAGCTCACCACCGGGAATTGGAGATAATGAGCAGTTCTTC.